This entry describes one T cell receptor beta chain. This sample is part of a study of blood T cell repertoires in COVID-19. The V end was cut by 2 bases, the J end by 7 bases, with 15 bases between. CDR1 and CDR2 (germline): SGHTA, FQGNSA. The CDR3 runs 15 residues. Libraries were prepared by immunoSEQ multiplex PCR; TCRdb keeps only in-frame clonotypes and omits some of them. Among around 200,000 clones listed, about 86% were seen once. This sequence was found in a man aged 25 to 40 with active or convalescent COVID-19. The chain uses TRBV7-2 and TRBJ2-1; D is possibly TRBD2 (6 bases). Input material: peripheral blood. CDR3 sequence reads: CASSLTAGLLNEQFF. The DNA for the CDR3 is TGTGCCAGCAGCTTAACGGCGGGGCTTTTGAATGAGCAGTTCTTC.